These 16 T cell receptor beta chains originate from one sample sequenced in a study of technical replicates of blood from several donors. The protocol was immunoSEQ multiplex PCR, while the TCRdb copy is restricted to in-frame clones and leaves out a portion. The sample shows about 70,000 clones, approximately 96% of them seen only once. Sequencing input: T cells isolated from PBMCs. All receptors come from a human donor in good health.

The DNA of the CDR3 is TGCAGCGTCGGTACGAAGAATGCTGGCTACACCTTC. The encoded protein is CSVGTKNAGYTF. The chain joins TRBV29-1 to TRBJ1-2; D is unresolved. The germline V gene has CDR1 SQVTM and CDR2 ANQGSEA. CDR3 length: 12 residues. Trimming left V 6 bases short and J 7 bases short, with 15 bases between.

The chain carries TRBV4-1 and TRBJ2-1, with 8 positions matching TRBD2. The germline V gene encodes CDR1 MGHRA and CDR2 YSYEKL. Trimming took 0 bases from V and 5 from J; bases not matched to a gene: 12. This CDR3 contains 18 residues. CDR3 sequence (DNA): TGCGCCAGCAGCCAAGAAAAGTTGCGGGGGGCCCCCCACAATGAGCAGTTCTTC. Translated: CASSQEKLRGAPHNEQFF.

The gene calls are TRBV7-9 and TRBJ2-7, with 7 bases identical to TRBD2. Germline V gene data show CDR1 as SEHNR and CDR2 as FQNEAQ (reference sequence). CDR3 size: 16 residues. The V and J ends lost 4 bases and 3 bases, in that order; junction bases with no gene match: 12. The CDR3 nucleotides are TGTGCCAGCAGCTATCTCAGAGCGGGGAATATCTACGAGCAGTACTTC. It specifies CASSYLRAGNIYEQYF.

This clone was seen a single time. The V and J genes are TRBV29-1 and TRBJ1-2, with D tentatively TRBD1 (5 bases). With 3 bases removed from V and 6 bases from J, the gap between germline ends came to 11 bases. This CDR3 comprises 12 residues. CDR1 and CDR2 from the germline V gene are SQVTM and ANQGSEA. The CDR3 sequence: CSVEGGGNGYTF. The CDR3 region has the DNA TGCAGCGTTGAGGGGGGTGGGAATGGCTACACCTTC.

J is TRBJ1-2 and V is TRBV10-3; tentative D call: TRBD1 (6 bases). Deletions cut 0 bases from V and 7 bases from J, with 9 bases between. CDR1 and CDR2 (germline): ENHRY, SYGVKD. The CDR3 length is 13 residues. CDR3 sequence: CAISESEQGGYTF. The CDR3 DNA reads TGTGCCATCAGTGAGTCCGAACAGGGTGGCTACACCTTC.

This clone was detected once. The rearrangement joins TRBV6-1 to TRBJ2-3; 9 bases map to TRBD2. The CDR3 totals 16 residues. Germline-derived CDR1 and CDR2 are MNHNS and SASEGT. V lost 3 bases to trimming and J lost 5 bases; unmatched junction nucleotides: 9. Written as DNA, the CDR3 is TGTGCCAGCAGTGATCCGGCGGGAGGGCGGGGAGATACGCAGTATTTT. Its translation is CASSDPAGGRGDTQYF.

The genes are TRBV5-1 and TRBJ1-6; possibly TRBD1 for D (5 bases). Between the trimmed V and J ends, which lost 5 bases and 7 bases, there was a span of 10 bases. This CDR3 contains 13 residues. Germline CDR1 SGHRS, CDR2 YFSETQ. CDR3 sequence (DNA): TGCGCCAGCAGAGGGTCAGGGAATTCACCCCTCCACTTT. It specifies CASRGSGNSPLHF.

V and J are TRBV6-1 and TRBJ2-1; TRBD2 might be the D (6 bases). This CDR3 comprises 15 residues. Trimming pared 4 bases from V and 1 base from J, leaving 11 bases between. CDR1 MNHNS and CDR2 SASEGT come from the germline V gene. CDR3 residues: CASSVSGVSYNEQFF. Written as DNA, the CDR3 is TGTGCCAGCAGTGTGTCGGGAGTGTCCTACAATGAGCAGTTCTTC.

The V and J genes are TRBV10-3 and TRBJ1-5; possible D gene TRBD1, 6 bases. CDR1 ENHRY and CDR2 SYGVKD come from the germline V gene. This CDR3 region has 12 residues. Trimming shortened V by 10 bases and J by 15 bases, and 22 bases separated the two germline ends. CDR3 loop: CATRQDRGLVHF. CDR3 bases: TGTGCCACCCGACAGGACCGGGGCCTGGTGCATTTT.

This clone has a single count. The chain uses TRBV28 and TRBJ2-1; a possible D gene is TRBD2 (5 bases). The CDR3 sequence is 12 residues long. CDR1 and CDR2 (germline): MDHEN, SYDVKM. Between the trimmed V and J ends, which lost 5 bases and 10 bases, there was a span of 12 bases. CDR3 region: CASSPLGGEQFF. CDR3 nucleotide sequence: TGTGCCAGCAGTCCCTTGGGCGGGGAGCAGTTCTTC.

This clone appeared a single time. The rearrangement uses TRBV28 and TRBJ1-2, with 7 bases identical to TRBD1. Losses at the gene ends were 8 bases for V and 2 bases for J; bases not matched to a gene: 5. The CDR3 is 13 residues long. CDR1 is MDHEN and CDR2 is SYDVKM in the germline V gene. CDR3 amino acids: CASLTGANYGYTF. The CDR3 DNA reads as TGTGCCAGCCTTACAGGGGCAAACTATGGCTACACCTTC.

The chain combines TRBV6-1 with TRBJ1-1; 7 bases are shared with TRBD1. Germline V gene data show CDR1 as MNHNS and CDR2 as SASEGT. The CDR3 sequence is 15 residues long. J was trimmed by 5 bases and V by 7 bases; bases with no gene match: 13. The CDR3 loop is CASKEGAYLWTEAFF. The CDR3 DNA reads TGTGCCAGCAAGGAGGGGGCGTATCTTTGGACTGAAGCTTTCTTT.

V gene TRBV5-6 combines with J gene TRBJ2-3; D is uncertain. Trimming pared 3 bases from V and 4 bases from J, leaving 12 bases between. Germline V gene sequence: CDR1 SGHDT, CDR2 YYEEEE. There are 14 residues in the CDR3. The CDR3 DNA sequence: TGTGCCAGCAGCTCCCTAGAGGTCGCAGATACGCAGTATTTT. Translated, it gives CASSSLEVADTQYF.

Only a few counts were recorded for this clone. The CDR3 is CASSPDPLAGVVNEQFF. As DNA, the CDR3 is TGTGCCAGCTCACCCGACCCCCTAGCGGGAGTTGTGAATGAGCAGTTCTTC. The chain has TRBV18 and TRBJ2-1; 10 bases map to TRBD2. Germline CDR1 is KGHSH and CDR2 is LQKENI. This CDR3 is 17 amino acids long. V gave up 3 bases and J gave up 7 bases; unmatched junction bases: 12. Full variable domain (rest looked up from reference TRBV18 and TRBJ2-1): NAGVMQNPRHLVRRRGQEARLRCSPMKGHSHVYWYRQLPEEGLKFMVYLQKENIIDESGMPKERFSAEFPKEGPSILRIQQVVRGDSAAYFCASSPDPLAGVVNEQFFGPGTRLTVL.

This chain links TRBV7-2 with TRBJ1-5, with D possibly being TRBD1 (5 bases). This CDR3 contains 13 residues. V lost 4 bases to trimming and J lost 5 bases, with 9 bases between them. CDR1 is SGHTA, CDR2 FQGNSA, per germline. In nucleotides, the CDR3 is TGTGCCAGCAGCTCAGGGCCTTATCAGCCCCAGCATTTT. Its translation: CASSSGPYQPQHF.

The chain couples TRBV11-2 to TRBJ2-7, with a tentative D call TRBD1 (6 bases). This CDR3 has 15 amino acids. Looked up from germline, CDR1 is SGHAT and CDR2 is FQNNGV. Trimming shortened V by 8 bases and J by 5 bases, and 22 bases separated the two germline ends. CDR3 in amino acids: CASRILDSANNEQYF. DNA for the CDR3: TGTGCCAGCCGAATATTGGACAGCGCTAACAACGAGCAGTACTTC.